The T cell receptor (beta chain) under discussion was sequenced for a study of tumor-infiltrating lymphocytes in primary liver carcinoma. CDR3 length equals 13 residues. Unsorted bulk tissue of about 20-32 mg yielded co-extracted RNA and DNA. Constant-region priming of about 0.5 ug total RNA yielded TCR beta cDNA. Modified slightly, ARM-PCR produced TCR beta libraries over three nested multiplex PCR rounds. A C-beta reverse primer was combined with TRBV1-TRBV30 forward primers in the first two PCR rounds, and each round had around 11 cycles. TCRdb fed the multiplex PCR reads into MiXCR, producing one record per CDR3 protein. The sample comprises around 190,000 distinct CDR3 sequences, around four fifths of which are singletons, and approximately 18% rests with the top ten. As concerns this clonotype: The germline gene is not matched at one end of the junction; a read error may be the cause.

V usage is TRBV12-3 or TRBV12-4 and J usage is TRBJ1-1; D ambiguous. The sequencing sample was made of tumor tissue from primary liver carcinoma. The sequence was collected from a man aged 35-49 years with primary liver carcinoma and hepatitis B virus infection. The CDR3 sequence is CASNPNMNTEAFF. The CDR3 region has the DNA TGTGCCAGCAATCCTAACATGAACACTGAAGCTTTCTTC.